The rows below give T cell receptor beta chains drawn from one sample of a study of blood T cells in healthy people across ages. From the 5' RACE reads, TCRdb called clonotypes with MiXCR, one entry per CDR3 protein. The data hold about 1.8 million distinct CDR3 sequences, with roughly 50% observed a single time. The sample comprised blood. Receptors originate from a woman in her 40s in good health. CDR3s leave out the opening cysteine and the closing phenylalanine or tryptophan. Fields, in order: J gene, V gene, CDR3 protein.

J gene: TRBJ1-1; V gene: TRBV29-1; CDR3 protein: SVRRGTEAF
J gene: TRBJ2-7; V gene: TRBV6-2/TRBV6-3; CDR3 protein: ASRDGGPSSYEQY
J gene: TRBJ1-2; V gene: TRBV6-5; CDR3 protein: ASSYTRVSGWRGYT
J gene: TRBJ2-1; V gene: TRBV20-1; CDR3 protein: SARSGTSGGASNEQF
J gene: TRBJ2-5; V gene: TRBV6-2/TRBV6-3; CDR3 protein: ASSLAGTRGETQY
J gene: -; V gene: TRBV6-1; CDR3 protein: ASSAGTQY
J gene: TRBJ2-3; V gene: TRBV27; CDR3 protein: ASSKSQGDQEDTQY
J gene: TRBJ1-5; V gene: TRBV28; CDR3 protein: ASRPQGGQPQH
J gene: TRBJ2-3; V gene: TRBV29-1; CDR3 protein: SVVRGAVTDTQY
J gene: TRBJ1-1; V gene: TRBV20-1; CDR3 protein: SAGGHRGNTEAF
J gene: TRBJ1-5; V gene: TRBV12-3/TRBV12-4; CDR3 protein: ASSLGTVDNQPQH
J gene: TRBJ1-2; V gene: TRBV7-8; CDR3 protein: ASSLDGPNYGYT
J gene: TRBJ2-5; V gene: TRBV7-9; CDR3 protein: ASRHGLETQY
J gene: TRBJ1-2; V gene: TRBV12-3/TRBV12-4; CDR3 protein: ASRPHGGGYT